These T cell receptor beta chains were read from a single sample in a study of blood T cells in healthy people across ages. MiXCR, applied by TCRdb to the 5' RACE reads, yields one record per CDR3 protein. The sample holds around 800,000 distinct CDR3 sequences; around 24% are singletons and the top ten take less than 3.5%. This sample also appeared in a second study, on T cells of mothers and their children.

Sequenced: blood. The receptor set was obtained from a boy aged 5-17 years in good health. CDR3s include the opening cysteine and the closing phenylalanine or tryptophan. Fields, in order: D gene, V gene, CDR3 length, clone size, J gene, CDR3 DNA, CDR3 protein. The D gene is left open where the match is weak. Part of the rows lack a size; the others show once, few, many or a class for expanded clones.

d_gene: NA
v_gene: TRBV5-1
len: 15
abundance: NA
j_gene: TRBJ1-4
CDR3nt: TGCGCCAGCGGCTTGGTTGCAGGGATCGGTGAAAAACTGTTTTTT
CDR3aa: CASGLVAGIGEKLFF

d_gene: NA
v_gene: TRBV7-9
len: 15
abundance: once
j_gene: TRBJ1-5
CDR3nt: TGTGCCAGCAGCTTAGGCCCGGCAGGTCATCGGCCCCAGCATTTT
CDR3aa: CASSLGPAGHRPQHF

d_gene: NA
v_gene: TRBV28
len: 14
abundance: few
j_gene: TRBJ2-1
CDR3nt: TGTGCCAGCAGTTTTGGCAGCCTTTACAATGAGCAGTTCTTC
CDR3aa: CASSFGSLYNEQFF

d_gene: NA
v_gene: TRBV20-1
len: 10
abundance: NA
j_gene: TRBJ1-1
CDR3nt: TGCAGTGCTTCTTACACTGAAGCTTTCTTT
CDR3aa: CSASYTEAFF

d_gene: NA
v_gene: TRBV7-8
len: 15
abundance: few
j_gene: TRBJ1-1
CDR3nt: TGTGCCAGCAGCTCCGCTTCGTGGGGGTTCCCTGAAGCTTTCTTT
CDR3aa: CASSSASWGFPEAFF

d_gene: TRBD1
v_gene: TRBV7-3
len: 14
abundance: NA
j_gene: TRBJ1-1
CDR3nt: TGTGCCAGCAGCTCACAGGGGGCTTGGACTGAAGCTTTCTTT
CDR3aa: CASSSQGAWTEAFF

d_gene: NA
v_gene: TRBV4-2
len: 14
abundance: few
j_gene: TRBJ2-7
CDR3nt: TGTGCCAGCAGCCAAGAGCCCAGTTCCTACGAGCAGTACTTC
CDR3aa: CASSQEPSSYEQYF

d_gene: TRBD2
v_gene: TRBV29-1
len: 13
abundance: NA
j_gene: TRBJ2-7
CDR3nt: TGCAGCGCCGTACTAGCGGGGGCCTCCGAGCAGTACTTC
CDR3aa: CSAVLAGASEQYF

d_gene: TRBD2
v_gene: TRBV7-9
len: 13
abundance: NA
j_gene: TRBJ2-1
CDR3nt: TGTGCCAGCAGCTTAGCCCTAACTAGCGGCCAGAACTTC
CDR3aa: CASSLALTSGQNF

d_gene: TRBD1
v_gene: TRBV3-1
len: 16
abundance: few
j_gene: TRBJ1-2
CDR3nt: TGTGCCAGCAGCTTACCGGAACAGGGGCGGGAGTATGGCTACACCTTC
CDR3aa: CASSLPEQGREYGYTF

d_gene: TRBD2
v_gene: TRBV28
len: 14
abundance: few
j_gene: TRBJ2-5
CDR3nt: TGTGCCAGCAGACCACTAGCGGGGGGCGCCGCGCAGTACTTC
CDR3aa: CASRPLAGGAAQYF

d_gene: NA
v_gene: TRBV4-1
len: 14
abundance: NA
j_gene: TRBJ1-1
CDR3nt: TGCGCCAGCAGCCAAGCCCCTTTGAACACTGAAGCTTTCTTT
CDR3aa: CASSQAPLNTEAFF

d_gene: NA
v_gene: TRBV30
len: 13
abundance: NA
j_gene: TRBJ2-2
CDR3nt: TGTGCCTGGAGTGTTCTGCGGGCCGGGGAGCTGTTTTTT
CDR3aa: CAWSVLRAGELFF

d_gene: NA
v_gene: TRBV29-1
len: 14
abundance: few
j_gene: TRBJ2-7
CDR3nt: TGCAGCGTGGGGGGGGCTTCGACCTCCTACGAGCAGTACTTC
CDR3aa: CSVGGASTSYEQYF

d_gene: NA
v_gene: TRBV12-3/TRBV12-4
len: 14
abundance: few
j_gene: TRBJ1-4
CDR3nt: TGTGCCAGCAGGCCAGGGGTGCTTAATGAAAAACTGTTTTTT
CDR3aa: CASRPGVLNEKLFF

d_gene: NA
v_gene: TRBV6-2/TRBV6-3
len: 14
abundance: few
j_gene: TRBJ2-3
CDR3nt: TGTGCCAGCAGTTACTCACCTCAAACAGATACGCAGTATTTT
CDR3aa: CASSYSPQTDTQYF

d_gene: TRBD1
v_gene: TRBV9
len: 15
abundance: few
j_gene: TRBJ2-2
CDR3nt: TGTGCCAGCAGCCCCCGGACAGGGTTCACCGGGGAGCTGTTTTTT
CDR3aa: CASSPRTGFTGELFF

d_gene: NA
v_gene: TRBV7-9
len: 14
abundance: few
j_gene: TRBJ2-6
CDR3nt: TGTGCCAGCAGCCCCCGACCTGGGGCCAACGTCCTGACTTTC
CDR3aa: CASSPRPGANVLTF

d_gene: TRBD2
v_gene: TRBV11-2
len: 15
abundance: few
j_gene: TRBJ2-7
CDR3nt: TGTGCCAGCAGCCCCGGGGCGACTAGCTACCACGAGCAGTACTTC
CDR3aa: CASSPGATSYHEQYF

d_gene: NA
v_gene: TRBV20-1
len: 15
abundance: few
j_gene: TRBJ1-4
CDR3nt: TGCAGTGCGCCCGGTGGCCTTGCAACTAATGAAAAACTGTTTTTT
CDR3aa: CSAPGGLATNEKLFF

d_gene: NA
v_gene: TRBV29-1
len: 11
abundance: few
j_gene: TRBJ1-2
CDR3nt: TGCAGCGCGCGGGTTTTTCGAGGCTACACCTTC
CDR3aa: CSARVFRGYTF